These T cell receptor beta chains were read from a single sample in a study of blood T cell repertoires in COVID-19. TCRdb's copy holds only in-frame clones and misses some; the assay was immunoSEQ multiplex PCR. The sample has about 360,000 clones, 70% to 85% seen once. Sequencing was carried out using peripheral blood. Source of these receptors: a human donor with acute or convalescent COVID-19. The donor label of this sample is uncertain. Both conserved end residues are part of each CDR3. Clone sizes are given selectively: once, few, many, or a class where the clone is expanded.

J,size,V,CDR3
TRBJ1-4,NA,TRBV2,CASSPKGANEKLFF
TRBJ1-2,NA,TRBV27,CASSLRSAGGGYGYTF
TRBJ2-7,NA,TRBV10-1,CASSPDIYYEQYF
TRBJ2-1,NA,TRBV27,CASSLGESYNEQFF
TRBJ2-5,few,TRBV5-4,CASSRGQGLAQETQYF
TRBJ1-1,NA,TRBV7-9,CASSLTEVSSEAFF
TRBJ1-2,once,TRBV5-1,CASSAQGHTNYGYTF
TRBJ1-1,NA,TRBV7-2,CASSLDGTGGLWAFF
TRBJ1-1,NA,TRBV19,CASILGRDSHEAFF
TRBJ1-5,few,TRBV10-2,CASSEEGVSNQPQHF
TRBJ2-7,NA,TRBV7-2,CASSPRTGGSYEQYF
TRBJ2-2,NA,TRBV5-6,CASSLVQGDTGELFF
TRBJ2-7,NA,TRBV27,CASRLAGGLYEQYF
TRBJ2-5,NA,TRBV27,CASSAWGGQETQYF
TRBJ1-5,NA,TRBV5-1,CASSPTGASNQPQHF
TRBJ2-2,NA,TRBV27,CASCLGTFTGELFF
TRBJ1-2,NA,TRBV29-1,CSVGGGTADLYGYTF
TRBJ1-4,NA,TRBV2,CASGQGGTTNEKLFF
TRBJ1-2,NA,TRBV4-2,CASSQDEGAGGYTF
TRBJ2-1,NA,TRBV7-2,CASSLDKSSYNEQFF
TRBJ2-2,NA,TRBV5-1,CASKYGTGWIGELFF
TRBJ1-4,NA,TRBV18,CASSQQGWGTNEKLFF
TRBJ1-4,NA,TRBV9,CASSVGGGAREKLFF
TRBJ1-2,NA,TRBV27,CASSLSILWGQDGYTF
TRBJ2-1,NA,TRBV7-7,CASSASGVEQFF
TRBJ2-3,NA,TRBV11-1,CASSYYSTLSTDTQYF
TRBJ1-3,NA,TRBV11-2,CASRLGNTIYF
TRBJ1-1,NA,TRBV10-1,CASSGDQGKSNTEAFF
TRBJ2-7,NA,TRBV28,CASSLTVPPYEQYF
TRBJ2-7,few,TRBV4-1,CARDGDRGTPGSYEQYF
TRBJ1-1,once,TRBV5-1,CASSFMGRPIFNQGTEAFF
TRBJ1-4,NA,TRBV3-1/TRBV3-2,CASSERQGGKKLFF
TRBJ1-1,NA,TRBV6-5,CASSYSILLGGTEAFF
TRBJ1-1,NA,TRBV14,CASSGSRGRVNTEAFF
TRBJ1-1,NA,TRBV10-3,CAIRGTGGDTEAFF
TRBJ2-3,NA,TRBV5-4,CASSRTSGRSIDTQYF
TRBJ1-6,NA,TRBV11-2,CASSLPLRGPNSPLHF
TRBJ2-7,NA,TRBV3-1/TRBV3-2,CASSQDRGGGPYEQYF
TRBJ2-3,NA,TRBV18,CASSPDRGTDTQYF
TRBJ1-4,NA,TRBV5-1,CASSLTGHHNEKLFF
TRBJ1-1,NA,TRBV2,CARATGQRAFF